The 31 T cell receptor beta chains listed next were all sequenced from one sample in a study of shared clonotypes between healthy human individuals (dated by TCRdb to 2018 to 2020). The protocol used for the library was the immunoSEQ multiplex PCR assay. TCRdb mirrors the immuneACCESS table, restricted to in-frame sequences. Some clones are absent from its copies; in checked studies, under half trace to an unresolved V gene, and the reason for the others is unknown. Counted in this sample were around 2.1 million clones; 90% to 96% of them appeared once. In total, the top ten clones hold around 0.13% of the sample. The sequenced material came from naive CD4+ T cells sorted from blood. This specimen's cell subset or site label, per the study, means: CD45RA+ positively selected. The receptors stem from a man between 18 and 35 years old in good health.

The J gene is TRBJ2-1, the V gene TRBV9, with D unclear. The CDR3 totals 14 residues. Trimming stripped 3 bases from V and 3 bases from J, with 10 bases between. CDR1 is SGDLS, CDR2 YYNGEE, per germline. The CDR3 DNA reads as TGTGCCAGCAGCGCCCCGTCGCACTACAATGAGCAGTTCTTC. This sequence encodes CASSAPSHYNEQFF.

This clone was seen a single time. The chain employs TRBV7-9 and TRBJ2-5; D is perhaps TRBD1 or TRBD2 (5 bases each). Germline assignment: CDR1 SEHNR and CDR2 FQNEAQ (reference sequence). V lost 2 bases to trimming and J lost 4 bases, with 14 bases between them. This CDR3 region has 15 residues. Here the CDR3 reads CASSLIEGPGETQYF. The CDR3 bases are TGTGCCAGCAGCTTAATCGAGGGACCGGGAGAGACCCAGTACTTC.

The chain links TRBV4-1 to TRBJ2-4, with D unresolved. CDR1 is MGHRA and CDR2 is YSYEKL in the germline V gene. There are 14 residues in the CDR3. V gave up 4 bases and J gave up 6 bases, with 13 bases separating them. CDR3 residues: CASSPTPQVNIQYF. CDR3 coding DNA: TGCGCCAGCAGCCCAACCCCGCAAGTAAACATTCAGTACTTC.

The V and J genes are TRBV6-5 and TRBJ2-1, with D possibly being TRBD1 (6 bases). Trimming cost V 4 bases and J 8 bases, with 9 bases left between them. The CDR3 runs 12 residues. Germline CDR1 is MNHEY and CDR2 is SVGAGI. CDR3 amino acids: CASSSRGDEQFF. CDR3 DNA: TGTGCCAGCAGTTCCAGGGGAGATGAGCAGTTCTTC.

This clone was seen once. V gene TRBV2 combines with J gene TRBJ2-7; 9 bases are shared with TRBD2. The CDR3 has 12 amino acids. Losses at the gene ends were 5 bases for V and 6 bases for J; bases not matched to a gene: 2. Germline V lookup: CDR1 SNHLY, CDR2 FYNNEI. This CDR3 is CASSRLAAEQYF. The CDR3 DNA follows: TGTGCCAGCAGTAGACTAGCGGCCGAGCAGTACTTC.

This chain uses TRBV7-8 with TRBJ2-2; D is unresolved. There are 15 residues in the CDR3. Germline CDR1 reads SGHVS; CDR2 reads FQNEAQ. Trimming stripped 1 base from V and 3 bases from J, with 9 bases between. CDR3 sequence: CASSLVFGDTGELFF. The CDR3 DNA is TGTGCCAGCAGCTTAGTCTTCGGAGACACCGGGGAGCTGTTTTTT.

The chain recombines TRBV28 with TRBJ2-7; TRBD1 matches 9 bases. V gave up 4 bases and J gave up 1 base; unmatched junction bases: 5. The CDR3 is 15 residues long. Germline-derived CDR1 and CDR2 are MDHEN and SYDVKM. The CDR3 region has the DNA TGTGCCAGCAGTTGGGGACAGGGTTTTTCCTACGAGCAGTACTTC. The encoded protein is CASSWGQGFSYEQYF.

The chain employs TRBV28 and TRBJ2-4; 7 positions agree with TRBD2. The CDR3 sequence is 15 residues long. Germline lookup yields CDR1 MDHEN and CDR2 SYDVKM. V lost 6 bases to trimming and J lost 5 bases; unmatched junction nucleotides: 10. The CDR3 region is CASSPPWGRENIQYF. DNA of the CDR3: TGTGCCAGCAGCCCCCCTTGGGGGAGGGAAAACATTCAGTACTTC.

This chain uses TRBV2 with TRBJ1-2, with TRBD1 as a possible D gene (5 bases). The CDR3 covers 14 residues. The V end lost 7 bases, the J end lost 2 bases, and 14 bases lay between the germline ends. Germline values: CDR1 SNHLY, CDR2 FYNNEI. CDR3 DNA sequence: TGTGCCAGCATGGGGGTTTTGAGGAACTATGGCTACACCTTC. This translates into CASMGVLRNYGYTF.

As DNA, the CDR3 is TGTGCCAGCAGTAGGGGACAGGGGGAAGAAAAACTGTTTTTT. This codes for CASSRGQGEEKLFF. The V call is TRBV6-5, the J call TRBJ1-4; 11 bases are shared with TRBD1. The ends lost 5 bases at V and 8 bases at J; junction bases unmatched: 4. CDR3 length equals 14 residues. CDR1 MNHEY and CDR2 SVGAGI come from the germline V gene.

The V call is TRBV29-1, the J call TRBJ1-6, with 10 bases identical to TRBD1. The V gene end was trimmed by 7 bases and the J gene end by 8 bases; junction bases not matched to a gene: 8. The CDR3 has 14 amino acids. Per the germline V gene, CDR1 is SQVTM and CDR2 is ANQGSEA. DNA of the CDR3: TGCAGCGCTAGGACAGGGGGGAATGATTCACCCCTCCACTTT. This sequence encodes CSARTGGNDSPLHF.

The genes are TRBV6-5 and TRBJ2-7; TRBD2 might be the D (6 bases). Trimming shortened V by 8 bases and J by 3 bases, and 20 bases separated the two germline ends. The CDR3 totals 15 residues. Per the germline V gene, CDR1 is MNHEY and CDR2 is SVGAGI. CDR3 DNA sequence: TGTGCCAGCTCCCTCTGGGGGGTACCTCTCTACGAGCAGTACTTC. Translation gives CASSLWGVPLYEQYF.

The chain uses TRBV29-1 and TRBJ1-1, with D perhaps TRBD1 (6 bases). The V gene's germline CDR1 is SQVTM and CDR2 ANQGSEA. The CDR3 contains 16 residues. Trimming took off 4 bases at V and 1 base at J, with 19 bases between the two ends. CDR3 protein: CSVVGGLGGTNTEAFF. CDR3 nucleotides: TGCAGCGTTGTAGGGGGGTTGGGGGGAACGAACACTGAAGCTTTCTTT.

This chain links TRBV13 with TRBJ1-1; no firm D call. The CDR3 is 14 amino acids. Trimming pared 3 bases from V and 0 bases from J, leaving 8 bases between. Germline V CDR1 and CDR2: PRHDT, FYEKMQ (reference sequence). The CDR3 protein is CASSFGRLNTEAFF. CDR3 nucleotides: TGTGCCAGCAGCTTCGGGCGCTTGAACACTGAAGCTTTCTTT.

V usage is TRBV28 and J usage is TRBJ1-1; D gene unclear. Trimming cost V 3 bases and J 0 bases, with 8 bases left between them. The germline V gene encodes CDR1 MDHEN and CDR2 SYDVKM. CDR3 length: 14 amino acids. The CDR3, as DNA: TGTGCCAGCAGTTTTGCAGCCATGAACACTGAAGCTTTCTTT. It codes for CASSFAAMNTEAFF.

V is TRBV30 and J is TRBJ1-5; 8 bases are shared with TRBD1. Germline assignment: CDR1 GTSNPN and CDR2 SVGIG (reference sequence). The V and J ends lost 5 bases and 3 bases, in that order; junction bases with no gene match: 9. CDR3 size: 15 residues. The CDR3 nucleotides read TGTGCCTGGCGTAAAACGGACAGGGACAATCAGCCCCAGCATTTT. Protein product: CAWRKTDRDNQPQHF.

The CDR3 coding sequence is TGTGCCAGCAGCGGGGGACTAGCGGGTAACACCGGGGAGCTGTTTTTT. Its protein product is CASSGGLAGNTGELFF. The rearrangement joins TRBV5-4 to TRBJ2-2, with 12 bases identical to TRBD2. V lost 4 bases to trimming and J lost 2 bases; unmatched junction nucleotides: 3. Germline-derived CDR1 and CDR2 are SGHNT and YYREEE (reference sequence). The CDR3 is 16 amino acids. The full variable domain, in which reference TRBV5-4 and TRBJ2-2 provide the parts outside the CDR3, is ETGVTQSPTHLIKTRGQQVTLRCSSQSGHNTVSWYQQALGQGPQFIFQYYREEENGRGNFPPRFSGLQFPNYSSELNVNALELDDSALYLCASSGGLAGNTGELFFGEGSRLTVL.

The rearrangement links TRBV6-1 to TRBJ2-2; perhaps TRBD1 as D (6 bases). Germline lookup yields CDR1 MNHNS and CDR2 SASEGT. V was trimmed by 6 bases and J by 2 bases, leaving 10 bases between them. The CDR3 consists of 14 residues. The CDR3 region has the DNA TGTGCCAGCAGCCGGACAGTTAACACCGGGGAGCTGTTTTTT. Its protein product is CASSRTVNTGELFF.

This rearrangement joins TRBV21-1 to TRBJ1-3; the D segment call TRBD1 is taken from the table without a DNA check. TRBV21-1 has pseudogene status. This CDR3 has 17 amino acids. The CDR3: CASSKVTGGNSGNTIYF. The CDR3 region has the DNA TGTGCCAGCAGCAAAGTAACAGGGGGGAACTCTGGAAACACCATATATTTT.

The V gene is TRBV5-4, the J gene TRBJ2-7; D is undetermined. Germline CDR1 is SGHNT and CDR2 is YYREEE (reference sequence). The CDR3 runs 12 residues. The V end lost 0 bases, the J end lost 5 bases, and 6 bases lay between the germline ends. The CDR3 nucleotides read TGTGCCAGCAGCTTGGACAGCAACGAGCAGTACTTC. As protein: CASSLDSNEQYF.

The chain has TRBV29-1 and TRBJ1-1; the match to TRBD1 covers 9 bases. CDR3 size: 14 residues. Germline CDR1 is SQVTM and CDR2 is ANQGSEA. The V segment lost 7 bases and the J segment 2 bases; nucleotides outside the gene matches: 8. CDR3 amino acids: CSAQTGGVNTEAFF. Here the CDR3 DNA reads TGCAGCGCACAGACAGGGGGAGTAAACACTGAAGCTTTCTTT.

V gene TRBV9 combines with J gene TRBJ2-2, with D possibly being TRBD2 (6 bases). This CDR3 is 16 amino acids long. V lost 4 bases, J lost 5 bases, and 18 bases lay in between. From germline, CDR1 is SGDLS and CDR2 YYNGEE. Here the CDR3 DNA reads TGTGCCAGCAGCCCCCCCGGGAGAACGGGAACCGGGGAGCTGTTTTTT. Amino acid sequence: CASSPPGRTGTGELFF.

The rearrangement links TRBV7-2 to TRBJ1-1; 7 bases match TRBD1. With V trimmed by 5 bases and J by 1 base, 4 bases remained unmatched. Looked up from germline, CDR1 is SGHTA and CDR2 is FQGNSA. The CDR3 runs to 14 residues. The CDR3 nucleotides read TGTGCCAGCAGCCGATCAGGGGGGAACACTGAAGCTTTCTTT. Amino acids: CASSRSGGNTEAFF.

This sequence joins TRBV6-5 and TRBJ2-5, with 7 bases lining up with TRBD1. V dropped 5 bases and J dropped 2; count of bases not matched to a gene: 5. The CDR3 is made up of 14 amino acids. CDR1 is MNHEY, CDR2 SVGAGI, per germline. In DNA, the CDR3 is TGTGCCAGCAGTCGGGACAGCACTCAAGAGACCCAGTACTTC. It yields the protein CASSRDSTQETQYF.

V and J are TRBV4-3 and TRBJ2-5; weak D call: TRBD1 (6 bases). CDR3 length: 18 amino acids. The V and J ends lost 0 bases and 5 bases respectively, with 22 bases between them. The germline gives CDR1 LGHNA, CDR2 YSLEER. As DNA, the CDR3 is TGCGCCAGCAGCCAAGAACACGGGGTGACAGGACGTGGGGAGACCCAGTACTTC. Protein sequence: CASSQEHGVTGRGETQYF.

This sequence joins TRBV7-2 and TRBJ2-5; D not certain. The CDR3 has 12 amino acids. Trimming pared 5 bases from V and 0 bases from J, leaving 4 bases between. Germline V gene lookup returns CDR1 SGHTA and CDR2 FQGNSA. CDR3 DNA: TGTGCCAGCAGCATGTACCAAGAGACCCAGTACTTC. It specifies CASSMYQETQYF. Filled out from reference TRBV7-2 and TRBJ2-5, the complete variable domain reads GAGVSQSPSNKVTEKGKDVELRCDPISGHTALYWYRQSLGQGLEFLIYFQGNSAPDKSGLPSDRFSAERTGGSVSTLTIQRTQQEDSAVYLCASSMYQETQYFGPGTRLLVL.

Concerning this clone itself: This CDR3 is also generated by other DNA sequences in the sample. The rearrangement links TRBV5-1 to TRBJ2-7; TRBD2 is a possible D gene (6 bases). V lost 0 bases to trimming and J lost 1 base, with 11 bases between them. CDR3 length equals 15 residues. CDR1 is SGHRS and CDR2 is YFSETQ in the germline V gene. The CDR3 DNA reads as TGCGCCAGCAGCTTGGCGGCGGGGAGTTCCTACGAGCAGTACTTC. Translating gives CASSLAAGSSYEQYF.

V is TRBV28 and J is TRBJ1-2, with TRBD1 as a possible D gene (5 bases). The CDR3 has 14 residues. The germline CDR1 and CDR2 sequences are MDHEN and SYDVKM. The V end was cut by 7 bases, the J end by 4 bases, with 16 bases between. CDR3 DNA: TGTGCCAGCATCTCTAACAAGGGGAGCTATGGCTACACCTTC. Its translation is CASISNKGSYGYTF.

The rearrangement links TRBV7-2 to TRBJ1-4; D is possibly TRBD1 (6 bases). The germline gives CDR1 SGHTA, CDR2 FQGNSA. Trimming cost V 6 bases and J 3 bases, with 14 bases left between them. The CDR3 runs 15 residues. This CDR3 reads CASRSPGQANEKLFF. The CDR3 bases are TGTGCCAGCAGGTCTCCGGGACAAGCTAATGAAAAACTGTTTTTT.

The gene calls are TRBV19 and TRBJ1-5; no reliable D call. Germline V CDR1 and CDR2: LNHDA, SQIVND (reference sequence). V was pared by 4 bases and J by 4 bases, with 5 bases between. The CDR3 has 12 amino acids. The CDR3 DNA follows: TGTGCCAGTAGTAGCCAAAATCAGCCCCAGCATTTT. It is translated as CASSSQNQPQHF.

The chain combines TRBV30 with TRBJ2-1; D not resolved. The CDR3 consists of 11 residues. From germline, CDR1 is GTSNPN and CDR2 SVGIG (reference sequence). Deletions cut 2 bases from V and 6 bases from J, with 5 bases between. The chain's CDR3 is CAWSKFNEQFF. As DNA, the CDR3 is TGTGCCTGGAGTAAATTCAATGAGCAGTTCTTC.